This T cell receptor beta chain was sequenced for a study of blood T cell repertoires in COVID-19. Background on the study: The origin of the acute and convalescent COVID-19 samples was the United States, Italy and Spain.

As originally analysed: Using reference gene primer amplification, nucleated cell counts were estimated. Sequencing was performed with immunoSEQ multiplex PCR; in TCRdb, only in-frame clones are kept and a portion is missing. The DNA gave D and trimming, while V, J and clone size come from that table. The sample has around 100,000 clones, around 92% seen once. Germline assignment: CDR1 MDHEN and CDR2 SYDVKM. V was clipped by 6 bases and J by 4 bases, with 13 bases between them. CDR3 size: 14 residues. In Seattle, patients joined the study during active infection and were tracked longitudinally. This chain joins TRBV28 and TRBJ1-3, with a tentative D call TRBD1 (5 bases). This receptor was obtained from a man aged 45-65 years with COVID-19, enrolled during active disease. Sequences were obtained from peripheral blood. The CDR3, as DNA: TGTGCCAGCAGCCGCCGGGACTTAGGAAACACCATATATTTT. This sequence encodes CASSRRDLGNTIYF. The full variable domain, with the rest looked up from reference TRBV28 and TRBJ1-3, is DVKVTQSSRYLVKRTGEKVFLECVQDMDHENMFWYRQDPGLGLRLIYFSYDVKMKEKGDIPEGYSVSREKKERFSLILESASTNQTSMYLCASSRRDLGNTIYFGEGSWLTVV.